This T cell receptor beta chain emerged from a study of CD8 T cells in Susac syndrome. RNA, at roughly 0.5 to 1 ug, was reverse transcribed with random hexamers. TCRdb re-analysed the immunoSEQ multiplex PCR reads in MiXCR, keeping a single row per CDR3 protein. The sample records over 150,000 distinct CDR3 sequences, roughly 92% being singletons. The sequencing sample was made of CD4+ T cells from PBMCs. The receptor's source is a human donor with multiple sclerosis.

CDR3 region: CASSLAGREKDYGYTF. CDR3 nucleotide sequence: TGTGCCAGCAGTTTAGCGGGCAGGGAGAAAGACTATGGCTACACCTTC. The rearrangement uses TRBV28 and TRBJ1-2; tentative D call: TRBD1 (5 bases). The CDR3 has 16 amino acids. CDR1 and CDR2 from the germline V gene are MDHEN and SYDVKM. The V gene lost 2 bases and the J gene lost 3 bases, with 16 bases spanning the gap.